These 30 T cell receptor beta chains came from one sample sequenced in a study of blood T cell repertoires in COVID-19. The data were produced by immunoSEQ multiplex PCR, yet TCRdb's version contains in-frame clones alone and is incomplete. The profile covers 65,000 to 95,000 clones, with approximately 90% appearing a single time and about 4.5% taken by the ten largest. The sequenced sample was peripheral blood. The receptors shown here come from a man aged 50 to 59 with active COVID-19.

This clone appeared a single time. The rearrangement joins TRBV18 to TRBJ1-2; the D gene is possibly TRBD1 (5 bases). The CDR3 length is 13 residues. V lost 3 bases and J lost 4, with 9 bases in between. Per germline, CDR1 KGHSH and CDR2 LQKENI. CDR3 in amino acids: CASSPGGTYGYTF. The CDR3 DNA is TGTGCCAGCTCACCGGGGGGGACCTATGGCTACACCTTC.

The chain employs TRBV10-3 and TRBJ2-7; perhaps TRBD2 as D (5 bases). Trimming shortened V by 6 bases and J by 2 bases, and 14 bases separated the two germline ends. This CDR3 comprises 14 residues. Per germline, CDR1 ENHRY and CDR2 SYGVKD. CDR3 sequence: CAIRRSDGAYEQYF. The DNA of the CDR3 is TGTGCCATCAGGAGATCGGACGGGGCCTACGAGCAGTACTTC.

The chain is built from TRBV19 and TRBJ1-2; maybe TRBD1 (5 bases). This CDR3 is 15 amino acids long. Germline V gene lookup returns CDR1 LNHDA and CDR2 SQIVND (reference sequence). Trimming removed 9 bases from V and 2 bases from J, with 19 bases in between. The CDR3 sequence: CASRAGGVRNYGYTF. CDR3 in DNA: TGTGCCAGCCGGGCGGGAGGGGTCAGGAACTATGGCTACACCTTC.

This chain uses TRBV19 with TRBJ2-2, with D perhaps TRBD2 (5 bases). The V and J ends lost 5 bases and 4 bases respectively, with 14 bases between them. This CDR3 comprises 15 residues. CDR1 and CDR2 from the germline V gene are LNHDA and SQIVND (reference sequence). CDR3: CASSRQLVSTGELFF. CDR3 DNA sequence: TGTGCCAGTAGTCGCCAACTAGTTAGCACCGGGGAGCTGTTTTTT. The full variable domain, with the rest looked up from reference TRBV19 and TRBJ2-2, is DGGITQSPKYLFRKEGQNVTLSCEQNLNHDAMYWYRQDPGQGLRLIYYSQIVNDFQKGDIAEGYSVSREKKESFPLTVTSAQKNPTAFYLCASSRQLVSTGELFFGEGSRLTVL.

V and J are TRBV5-1 and TRBJ2-1; 7 positions match TRBD2. The CDR3 has 12 residues. Trimming removed 0 bases from V and 10 bases from J; junction bases left unmatched: 1. Germline V gene sequence: CDR1 SGHRS, CDR2 YFSETQ. The CDR3 DNA sequence: TGCGCCAGCAGCTTGGGGGACTACGAGCAGTTCTTC. It specifies CASSLGDYEQFF.

The chain links TRBV6-6 to TRBJ2-2; 9 nucleotides line up with TRBD2. Per the germline V gene, CDR1 is MNHNY and CDR2 is SVGAGI (reference sequence). Unmatched junction bases numbered 4, after V lost 2 bases and J lost 6 bases. This CDR3 comprises 15 residues. The CDR3 DNA sequence: TGTGCCAGCAGTTACGCTAGCGGGGACTCCGGGGAGCTGTTTTTT. Protein sequence: CASSYASGDSGELFF.

The rearrangement joins TRBV6-2 or TRBV6-3 to TRBJ2-1; maybe TRBD1 (5 bases). There are 14 residues in the CDR3. CDR1 MNHEY and CDR2 SVGEGT come from the germline V gene. Trimming removed 2 bases from V and 8 bases from J, with 13 bases in between. The CDR3 loop is CASSYVRVGDEQFF. The CDR3 DNA reads TGTGCCAGCAGTTACGTAAGGGTAGGGGATGAGCAGTTCTTC.

This chain links TRBV6-5 with TRBJ2-7; TRBD1 matches 8 bases. Looked up from germline, CDR1 is MNHEY and CDR2 is SVGAGI. The CDR3 loop spans 14 amino acids. Trimming at V came to 8 bases and at J to 1 base, leaving 7 bases not matched to a gene. The DNA for the CDR3 is TGTGCCAGCTTGCGGGACAGGCTTTCCTACGAGCAGTACTTC. Residues: CASLRDRLSYEQYF.

V is TRBV28 and J is TRBJ1-1; 9 nucleotides align to TRBD1. This CDR3 is 14 amino acids long. V gave up 3 bases and J gave up 5 bases; unmatched junction bases: 4. Germline V CDR1 and CDR2: MDHEN, SYDVKM. Here the CDR3 DNA reads TGTGCCAGCAGTTTGAGACAGGGGGTTACTGAAGCTTTCTTT. Protein: CASSLRQGVTEAFF.

This clone appeared once. The sample carries other DNA sequences with the same CDR3. The V and J genes are TRBV4-3 and TRBJ2-7; perhaps TRBD2 as D (5 bases). The CDR3 loop spans 15 amino acids. Trimming stripped 6 bases from V and 3 bases from J, with 18 bases between. The V gene's germline CDR1 is LGHNA and CDR2 YSLEER. The CDR3 region has the DNA TGCGCCAGCAGTCACGAACCTGCGGCGGGCTACGAGCAGTACTTC. This encodes CASSHEPAAGYEQYF.

CDR3 loop: CASGVGGTNEKLFF. The CDR3 nucleotides read TGTGCCAGTGGGGTAGGGGGCACTAATGAAAAACTGTTTTTT. The chain carries TRBV10-3 and TRBJ1-4; 7 nucleotides align to TRBD1. Germline assignment: CDR1 ENHRY and CDR2 SYGVKD. This CDR3 is built from 14 residues. After removal of 10 bases from V and 2 bases from J, the junction contained 7 bases not matched to a gene.

The rearrangement joins TRBV6-5 to TRBJ2-5; tentatively, D is TRBD1 (6 bases). The germline CDR1 and CDR2 sequences are MNHEY and SVGAGI. V lost 7 bases and J lost 5, with 11 bases in between. The CDR3 contains 12 residues. CDR3 residues: CASMNRDETQYF. DNA for the CDR3: TGTGCCAGCATGAACAGGGACGAGACCCAGTACTTC.

The chain is built from TRBV27 and TRBJ2-1, with 10 bases matching TRBD2. After removal of 10 bases from V and 4 bases from J, the junction contained 7 bases not matched to a gene. CDR1 MNHEY and CDR2 SMNVEV come from the germline V gene (reference sequence). The CDR3 runs 14 residues. CDR3: CATKAGGGYNEQFF. In DNA, the CDR3 is TGTGCCACCAAAGCGGGGGGGGGATACAATGAGCAGTTCTTC.

The rearrangement joins TRBV2 to TRBJ1-1; the D gene is possibly TRBD1 (6 bases). There are 14 residues in the CDR3. Germline V gene sequence: CDR1 SNHLY, CDR2 FYNNEI. Deletions cut 6 bases from V and 0 bases from J, with 11 bases between. This chain's CDR3 is CASRADSMNTEAFF. The CDR3 nucleotides are TGTGCCAGCAGGGCGGACAGCATGAACACTGAAGCTTTCTTT.

The chain recombines TRBV5-4 with TRBJ2-2; the match to TRBD1 covers 8 bases. Germline lookup yields CDR1 SGHNT and CDR2 YYREEE (reference sequence). The CDR3 spans 14 residues. Germline trimming cut 4 bases from V and 8 bases from J; bases unmatched to any gene: 7. CDR3 protein: CASSHRDRRGELFF. The CDR3 DNA reads as TGTGCCAGCAGCCACCGGGACAGGAGGGGGGAGCTGTTTTTT.

CDR3 amino acids: CASSQDGGASVEQYF. DNA for the CDR3: TGTGCCAGCAGCCAAGATGGGGGGGCTAGTGTCGAGCAGTACTTC. The V and J genes are TRBV4-2 and TRBJ2-7, with D possibly TRBD2 on 7 matching bases. Germline CDR1 reads LGHNA; CDR2 reads YNFKEQ. CDR3 length: 15 residues. Between the trimmed V and J ends, which lost 0 bases and 6 bases, there was a span of 15 bases.

In the case of this clone: The junction departs from the called germline gene at one end, perhaps through a read error. The J gene is TRBJ1-6, the V gene TRBV7-7, with 10 bases fitting TRBD1. The CDR3 consists of 13 residues. The V gene's germline CDR1 is SSHAT and CDR2 FNYEAQ (reference sequence). CDR3 residues: CASRGTGDSPLHF. CDR3 in DNA: TGTGCTAGCAGGGGGACAGGGGATTCACCCCTCCACTTT.

The chain carries TRBV11-2 and TRBJ2-7; 9 bases are a match to TRBD2. Unmatched junction bases numbered 6, after V lost 5 bases and J lost 4 bases. The CDR3 runs 14 residues. The germline gives CDR1 SGHAT, CDR2 FQNNGV. CDR3 region: CASSPGTSSYEQYF. The CDR3, as DNA: TGTGCCAGCAGCCCCGGGACTAGCAGTTACGAGCAGTACTTC. Based on the CDR3 plus reference TRBV11-2 and TRBJ2-7, the full variable domain is EAGVAQSPRYKIIEKRQSVAFWCNPISGHATLYWYQQILGQGPKLLIQFQNNGVVDDSQLPKDRFSAERLKGVDSTLKIQPAKLEDSAVYLCASSPGTSSYEQYFGPGTRLTVT.

The V gene is TRBV5-6, the J gene TRBJ2-7, with a tentative D call TRBD1 (6 bases). The CDR3 consists of 15 residues. Germline V gene data show CDR1 as SGHDT and CDR2 as YYEEEE. The germline V and J ends were trimmed by 0 bases and 7 bases, with 17 bases remaining between them. In nucleotides, the CDR3 is TGTGCCAGCAGCTTGGTAGGCAGGGGACGGTGGGAGCAGTACTTC. As protein: CASSLVGRGRWEQYF.

For the CDR3, the DNA is TGCGCCAGCAGCTTGGACAGATCGAACACTGAAGCTTTCTTT. Translating gives CASSLDRSNTEAFF. The chain uses TRBV5-1 and TRBJ1-1; D is uncertain. CDR1 SGHRS and CDR2 YFSETQ come from the germline V gene. V dropped 0 bases and J dropped 1 base, with 7 bases sitting between them. The CDR3 has 14 residues.

The chain uses TRBV4-1 and TRBJ2-1; TRBD1 matches 7 bases. The CDR3 consists of 18 residues. Looked up from germline, CDR1 is MGHRA and CDR2 is YSYEKL. The junction had 16 bases not matched to a gene; V was cut back by 3 bases and J by 5 bases. CDR3 nucleotide sequence: TGCGCCAGCAGCCACCGAATCAGGGGACAGAAACCTAACAATGAGCAGTTCTTC. The encoded protein is CASSHRIRGQKPNNEQFF.

This clone appeared a single time. The chain carries TRBV19 and TRBJ2-5; D is ambiguous. V was clipped by 5 bases and J by 2 bases, with 18 bases between them. Germline CDR1 and CDR2: LNHDA and SQIVND (reference sequence). This CDR3 spans 16 amino acids. The CDR3 spells CASSPSTHVRQETQYF. The CDR3 DNA is TGTGCCAGTAGTCCTTCTACCCATGTTCGTCAAGAGACCCAGTACTTC.

V and J are TRBV2 and TRBJ1-2; 7 bases map to TRBD1. CDR3 length: 12 amino acids. J gave up 10 bases and V 6 bases, and 8 bases lay outside the gene matches. Per the germline V gene, CDR1 is SNHLY and CDR2 is FYNNEI. The CDR3 DNA is TGTGCCAGCAGAGGGGGCGGGTTCGACTACACCTTC. It is translated as CASRGGGFDYTF. The variable domain in full, with the rest retrieved from reference TRBV2 and TRBJ1-2, is EPEVTQTPSHQVTQMGQEVILRCVPISNHLYFYWYRQILGQKVEFLVSFYNNEISEKSEIFDDQFSVERPDGSNFTLKIRSTKLEDSAMYFCASRGGGFDYTFGSGTRLTVV.

Points on this clone: This sample includes further DNA sequences coding for the same CDR3. The chain combines TRBV12-3 or TRBV12-4 with TRBJ1-5; no reliable D call. The CDR3 runs 13 residues. V dropped 2 bases and J dropped 1 base, with 3 bases sitting between them. The CDR3: CASSLLSNQPQHF. The CDR3 coding sequence is TGTGCCAGCAGTTTATTAAGCAATCAGCCCCAGCATTTT.

This clone was counted a single time. The chain uses TRBV13 and TRBJ2-7; the match to TRBD2 covers 8 bases. The CDR3 runs 14 residues. CDR1 and CDR2 from the germline V gene are PRHDT and FYEKMQ (reference sequence). The V gene end was trimmed by 4 bases and the J gene end by 0 bases; junction bases not matched to a gene: 2. CDR3 bases: TGTGCCAGCAGCTCAACTAGCGGCTCCTACGAGCAGTACTTC. Amino acid sequence: CASSSTSGSYEQYF.

This chain links TRBV4-2 with TRBJ2-1; a weak D match, TRBD2 (7 bases). Germline V gene lookup returns CDR1 LGHNA and CDR2 YNFKEQ. The CDR3 extends over 17 amino acids. Trimming took 1 base from V and 2 from J, leaving 15 bases between them. The CDR3 sequence: CASSQALGGGTYNEQFF. The CDR3 region has the DNA TGTGCCAGCAGCCAAGCATTGGGGGGGGGCACCTACAATGAGCAGTTCTTC.

In its sample, this clone was seen a few times. CDR3 amino acids: CASSSNSGRTEAFF. For the CDR3, the DNA is TGTGCCAGTAGTAGTAACAGCGGAAGGACTGAAGCTTTCTTT. The chain couples TRBV19 to TRBJ1-1; D uncertain. This CDR3 has 14 amino acids. V was trimmed by 4 bases and J by 5 bases, leaving 14 bases between them. Germline CDR1 and CDR2: LNHDA and SQIVND (reference sequence).

The rearrangement links TRBV21-1 to TRBJ2-3; the table names TRBD2, a call not compared with the DNA. TRBV21-1 is classified as a pseudogene. The CDR3 covers 21 residues. The CDR3 is CASSKGPDSPSGGDSTDTQYF. In DNA, the CDR3 is TGTGCCAGCAGCAAAGGCCCTGACTCGCCCTCGGGCGGGGATAGCACAGATACGCAGTATTTT.

V usage is TRBV15 and J usage is TRBJ2-1, with a weak D call TRBD1 (6 bases). Trimming removed 7 bases from V and 4 bases from J, with 20 bases in between. Looked up from germline, CDR1 is LNHNV and CDR2 is YYDKDF (reference sequence). The CDR3 is made up of 16 amino acids. Written as DNA, the CDR3 is TGTGCCACCATGGTCCGTGGGGGCGGTTATTACAATGAGCAGTTCTTC. Amino acid sequence: CATMVRGGGYYNEQFF.

The chain couples TRBV5-1 to TRBJ2-1; unclear D gene. V lost 3 bases, J lost 6 bases, and 7 bases lay in between. This CDR3 spans 12 amino acids. The V gene's germline CDR1 is SGHRS and CDR2 YFSETQ. As DNA, the CDR3 is TGCGCCAGCAGCTCCCCCAGCAATGAGCAGTTCTTC. Residues: CASSSPSNEQFF.